One and the same sample provided the 5 T cell receptor beta chains below, sequenced in a study of cytomegalovirus exposure and HLA in healthy donors. Some clones are missing from TCRdb's copy, which holds only in-frame ones; the method was immunoSEQ multiplex PCR. The table lists 170,000 or so clones, 80% to 85% of them singletons, with around 2.8% in the top ten. Sequencing used PBMCs. The receptors were sampled from a woman younger than 30 in good health and CMV-seropositive.

The V and J genes are TRBV9 and TRBJ2-5; no firm D call. The CDR3 covers 13 residues. The germline CDR1 and CDR2 sequences are SGDLS and YYNGEE. Trimming cost V 0 bases and J 3 bases, with 6 bases left between them. CDR3 sequence (DNA): TGTGCCAGCAGCGTAGACGGTAAAGAGACCCAGTACTTC. It codes for CASSVDGKETQYF.

A word on this clone: Its ends do not fully match the called genes, so a read error is possible. The chain is built from TRBV28 and TRBJ2-1, with 8 bases aligning to TRBD2. Germline V gives CDR1 MDHEN, CDR2 SYDVKM. The CDR3 spans 12 residues. The CDR3: CASTGTRGMALF. For the CDR3, the DNA is TGTGCCAGTACCGGGACTAGAGGGATGGCACTCTTC.

The chain uses TRBV2 and TRBJ2-2, with 10 bases fitting TRBD2. This CDR3 spans 14 amino acids. The trim removed 7 bases at V and 6 bases at J, leaving 5 bases unmatched. CDR1 is SNHLY, CDR2 FYNNEI, per germline. The CDR3 DNA reads TGTGCCAGCAAGGGCCTAGCGGGGGCCGGGGAGCTGTTTTTT. It specifies CASKGLAGAGELFF.

This clone was observed a few times. The chain recombines TRBV9 with TRBJ2-7, with a weak D call TRBD2 (5 bases). The CDR3 sequence is 13 residues long. CDR1 SGDLS and CDR2 YYNGEE come from the germline V gene. Trimming left V 0 bases short and J 7 bases short, with 11 bases between. CDR3 loop: CASSVEGQREQYF. Written as DNA, the CDR3 is TGTGCCAGCAGCGTAGAAGGTCAGCGGGAGCAGTACTTC.

With respect to this clone: An end of the junction differs from the germline gene, which may be a read error. V is TRBV6-1 and J is TRBJ2-7; D remains unclear. Germline CDR1 reads MNHNS; CDR2 reads SASEGT. The CDR3 totals 14 residues. The DNA of the CDR3 is TGTGCGAGCATCAACAACCAGGTTACCTACGAGCAGTACTTC. It encodes CASINNQVTYEQYF.